What follows are 12 T cell receptor beta chains derived from one specimen sequenced in a study of CD8+ T cells in alopecia areata. The sequencing template was cDNA reverse transcribed from extracted RNA. Sequencing was performed with immunoSEQ multiplex PCR; in TCRdb, only in-frame clones are kept and a portion is missing. The sample has roughly 100,000 clones, about nine tenths seen once; the top ten hold approximately 10%. The treatment here: oral pan-JAK inhibitor, 5-10 mg twice daily. The specimen comprised CD8+ T cells sorted from blood, sampled at approximately week 30, from a patient treated with tofacitinib. All receptors derive from a human donor with alopecia areata.

The chain has TRBV30 and TRBJ2-5; no clear D. TRBJ2-7 explains the end of the DNA better; the J call may be wrong. The CDR3 has 14 amino acids. The germline gives CDR1 GTSNPN, CDR2 SVGIG (reference sequence). Written as DNA, the CDR3 is TGTGCCTGGAGTGTATCGGCTGGCGCCTACGAGCAGTACTTC. This gives the protein CAWSVSAGAYEQYF.

The rearrangement joins TRBV4-1 to TRBJ2-1, with TRBD2 matching 12 bases. The CDR3 runs 16 residues. CDR1 is MGHRA, CDR2 YSYEKL, per germline. The J segment lost 8 bases and the V segment lost 0 bases, leaving 5 bases of the junction unmatched. The CDR3 here is CASSQDWPSGGDEQFF. The CDR3 DNA follows: TGCGCCAGCAGCCAAGATTGGCCTAGCGGGGGGGATGAGCAGTTCTTC.

The genes are TRBV7-9 and TRBJ2-7; 8 bases map to TRBD1. Germline lookup yields CDR1 SEHNR and CDR2 FQNEAQ (reference sequence). J gave up 3 bases and V 1 base, and 5 bases lay outside the gene matches. This CDR3 comprises 15 residues. The CDR3 DNA reads TGTGCCAGCAGCTTAGAAACAGGGGGTCACTACGAGCAGTACTTC. Amino acid sequence: CASSLETGGHYEQYF.

The V call is TRBV7-2, the J call TRBJ2-3, with 10 positions matching TRBD2. CDR3 length: 18 amino acids. Germline-derived CDR1 and CDR2 are SGHTA and FQGNSA. V dropped 0 bases and J dropped 7; count of bases not matched to a gene: 13. CDR3 nucleotide sequence: TGTGCCAGCAGCTTAGCGAGGCCTAGCGGGAGCCCTTGGTATACGCAGTATTTT. It encodes CASSLARPSGSPWYTQYF. The full variable domain, rest sourced from reference TRBV7-2 and TRBJ2-3, is GAGVSQSPSNKVTEKGKDVELRCDPISGHTALYWYRQSLGQGLEFLIYFQGNSAPDKSGLPSDRFSAERTGGSVSTLTIQRTQQEDSAVYLCASSLARPSGSPWYTQYFGPGTRLTVL.

CDR3 nucleotide sequence: TGCGCCAGCAGCCATGTCGAGGGAAAATGGTTCTTC. Translation: CASSHVEGKWFF. The chain uses TRBV4-1 and TRBJ2-1; TRBD2 is a possible D gene (5 bases). This CDR3 has 12 residues. Per the germline V gene, CDR1 is MGHRA and CDR2 is YSYEKL. The V end lost 3 bases, the J end lost 15 bases, and 15 bases lay between the germline ends.

The chain combines TRBV30 with TRBJ2-5; TRBD1 matches 7 bases. The CDR3 sequence is 14 residues long. V shed 1 base and J 2 bases; nucleotides not matched to a gene: 4. CDR1 GTSNPN and CDR2 SVGIG come from the germline V gene (reference sequence). CDR3 DNA: TGTGCCTGGAGTGCAGACAGGGAGCAAGAGACCCAGTACTTC. Translation: CAWSADREQETQYF.

In this sample, this clone turned up once. The chain combines TRBV7-4 with TRBJ2-1; TRBD2 aligns across 8 bases. The CDR3 runs 16 residues. The germline V gene encodes CDR1 SGHVT and CDR2 SQSDAQ. The V gene end was trimmed by 8 bases and the J gene end by 5 bases; junction bases not matched to a gene: 14. The CDR3 DNA reads as TGTGCCAGCGCCCCTAGAGCGGGGGCCCCAAACAATGAGCAGTTCTTC. This codes for CASAPRAGAPNNEQFF.

The CDR3 reads CASSSEGQGWEKLFF. The CDR3 coding sequence is TGTGCCAGCAGTTCCGAAGGACAGGGATGGGAAAAACTGTTTTTT. J is TRBJ1-4 and V is TRBV6-5, with 8 bases lining up with TRBD1. Germline CDR1 and CDR2: MNHEY and SVGAGI. J was trimmed by 8 bases and V by 4 bases; bases with no gene match: 9. This CDR3 has 15 amino acids.

This clone was counted only a few times. The chain couples TRBV7-9 to TRBJ2-7; 7 bases agree with TRBD2. Unmatched junction bases numbered 7, after V lost 11 bases and J lost 0 bases. The CDR3 is 13 amino acids. Germline CDR1 and CDR2: SEHNR and FQNEAQ (reference sequence). The CDR3 spells CAFRGGDSYEQYF. The CDR3 DNA sequence: TGTGCCTTTCGGGGAGGGGACTCCTACGAGCAGTACTTC.

The chain is built from TRBV7-9 and TRBJ2-1; perhaps TRBD2 as D (6 bases). CDR1 and CDR2 (germline): SEHNR, FQNEAQ (reference sequence). CDR3 length equals 16 residues. Trimming took 5 bases from V and 5 from J, leaving 19 bases between them. The CDR3 region has the DNA TGTGCCAGCAGCACTTATGGAGGGGTCGGCGACAATGAGCAGTTCTTC. Its translation: CASSTYGGVGDNEQFF.

The chain employs TRBV5-1 and TRBJ2-5, with 8 bases identical to TRBD1. The end of the DNA aligns better with TRBJ2-7, so the J call may be wrong. CDR3 size: 15 residues. The germline CDR1 and CDR2 sequences are SGHRS and YFSETQ. CDR3 sequence (DNA): TGCGCCAGCAGCGTACTCGGACAGGGAGACTACGAGCAGTACTTC. This translates into CASSVLGQGDYEQYF.

The chain has TRBV9 and TRBJ2-7; D could derive from TRBD1 or TRBD2 (5 bases each). V dropped 4 bases and J dropped 6 bases, with 14 bases sitting between them. The CDR3 runs 13 residues. CDR1 and CDR2 from the germline V gene are SGDLS and YYNGEE. The DNA for the CDR3 is TGTGCCAGCAGCCCCCAATCGGGACGCGAGCAGTACTTC. Residues: CASSPQSGREQYF.